The next 9 T cell receptor beta chains were all read from a single sample in a study of blood T cell repertoires in COVID-19. Clones were read by immunoSEQ multiplex PCR, and TCRdb kept only the in-frame ones, dropping some. Of 150,000 or so clones in the sample, around 89% are singletons; the top ten hold 2.5% to 3%. Material: peripheral blood. These receptors were obtained from a man aged 55 to 70 with active or convalescent COVID-19.

The chain uses TRBV7-8 and TRBJ2-1; 9 bases are a match to TRBD1. Per germline, CDR1 SGHVS and CDR2 FQNEAQ. The CDR3 is made up of 16 amino acids. After removal of 4 bases from V and 5 bases from J, the junction contained 9 bases not matched to a gene. This CDR3 reads CASSYADRGKHNEQFF. CDR3 DNA sequence: TGTGCCAGCAGCTACGCTGACAGGGGGAAACACAATGAGCAGTTCTTC.

The chain is built from TRBV28 and TRBJ1-2, with a weak D call TRBD1 (5 bases). The CDR3 runs 14 residues. Germline loops: CDR1 MDHEN, CDR2 SYDVKM. V was clipped by 2 bases and J by 4 bases, with 11 bases between them. The CDR3 here is CASSLQTELYGYTF. CDR3 bases: TGTGCCAGCAGTTTACAGACAGAACTCTATGGCTACACCTTC.

The chain joins TRBV28 to TRBJ2-4, with 8 bases lining up with TRBD1. Germline V gene data show CDR1 as MDHEN and CDR2 as SYDVKM. This CDR3 spans 14 amino acids. V lost 8 bases, J lost 2 bases, and 5 bases stayed unmatched. CDR3: CASAGGVSKNIQYF. CDR3 in DNA: TGTGCCAGCGCAGGGGGCGTCTCCAAAAACATTCAGTACTTC.

The chain carries TRBV5-5 and TRBJ2-7, with TRBD2 identical over 12 bases. The CDR3 runs 14 residues. Germline V lookup: CDR1 SGHKS, CDR2 YYEKEE (reference sequence). V was pared by 4 bases and J by 6 bases, with 5 bases of the junction left unmatched. The CDR3: CASSPQTSGSEQYF. The CDR3 coding sequence is TGTGCCAGCAGCCCCCAGACTAGCGGGAGCGAGCAGTACTTC.

In its sample, this clone was seen a few times. The DNA for the CDR3 is TGTGCCAGCAGTCCCGGACAGGTGGACAGGAGGGGCAGGCAGCCCCAGCATTTT. Its protein product is CASSPGQVDRRGRQPQHF. This chain connects TRBV27 to TRBJ1-5; 7 nucleotides agree with TRBD1. Germline V CDR1 and CDR2: MNHEY, SMNVEV (reference sequence). V lost 5 bases and J lost 7; bases outside the gene matches: 20. The CDR3 length is 18 residues.

The rearrangement links TRBV24-1 to TRBJ2-1; 10 nucleotides match TRBD2. The CDR3 is 16 amino acids. Germline CDR1 KGHDR, CDR2 SFDVKD. V lost 1 base to trimming and J lost 5 bases; unmatched junction nucleotides: 4. DNA for the CDR3: TGTGCCACCAGTGATTTTAGCGGGAGGCTTCACAATGAGCAGTTCTTC. This encodes CATSDFSGRLHNEQFF.

CDR3 protein: CASSLAGHLSYEQYF. CDR3 nucleotides: TGTGCCAGCAGCTTAGCGGGACACCTCTCCTACGAGCAGTACTTC. V usage is TRBV7-9 and J usage is TRBJ2-7; D perhaps matches TRBD1 (6 bases). The CDR3 loop spans 15 amino acids. In germline, CDR1 is SEHNR, CDR2 FQNEAQ (reference sequence). Trimming stripped 0 bases from V and 0 bases from J, with 9 bases between.

DNA of the CDR3: TGTGCCAGCGACCCCCGGGGACAGGGTGAAAAACTGTTTTTT. Translating it yields CASDPRGQGEKLFF. The rearrangement uses TRBV28 and TRBJ1-4; TRBD1 matches 9 bases. Germline-derived CDR1 and CDR2 are MDHEN and SYDVKM. V lost 8 bases, J lost 7 bases, and 8 bases stayed unmatched. CDR3 length: 14 amino acids.

CDR3 nucleotides: TGTGCCAGTAGTATTCGTGTGACTAGCGGGGCTACAGATACGCAGTATTTT. Residues: CASSIRVTSGATDTQYF. This chain connects TRBV19 to TRBJ2-3; 11 bases fit TRBD2. This CDR3 region has 17 residues. Trimming removed 3 bases from V and 3 bases from J; junction bases left unmatched: 8. CDR1 is LNHDA, CDR2 SQIVND, per germline (reference sequence). The full variable domain, with the rest looked up from reference TRBV19 and TRBJ2-3, is DGGITQSPKYLFRKEGQNVTLSCEQNLNHDAMYWYRQDPGQGLRLIYYSQIVNDFQKGDIAEGYSVSREKKESFPLTVTSAQKNPTAFYLCASSIRVTSGATDTQYFGPGTRLTVL.